Included here is one T cell receptor (beta chain) sequence, with context. The authors' processing: Amplification of reference gene primers provided the estimated nucleated cell counts. Sequencing used immunoSEQ multiplex PCR; TCRdb keeps in-frame clones, though not all of them. V, J and clone size reflect that table, while D and trimming were determined from the DNA. The sample includes about 99,000 clones, 87% seen only once; the top ten take 6.2%. The sample is drawn from a study of blood T cell repertoires in COVID-19. Turning to the study itself: Both acute and convalescent COVID-19 samples were obtained from the United States, Italy and Spain. PBMCs, B-cell-depleted T cells, or T cells were the source of the cDNA or gDNA that made up the material.

The source material was peripheral blood. The receptor was derived from a human donor in a cohort sampled during active COVID-19.

The CDR3 region is CASSFYGTVVNEQFF. In DNA, the CDR3 is TGTGCCAGCAGTTTTTACGGGACAGTCGTCAATGAGCAGTTCTTC. The J gene is TRBJ2-1, the V gene TRBV28, with TRBD1 matching 7 bases. Per the germline V gene, CDR1 is MDHEN and CDR2 is SYDVKM. CDR3 length equals 15 residues. The V segment lost 3 bases and the J segment 6 bases; nucleotides outside the gene matches: 8.